The source of this T cell receptor (beta chain) is a study of shared T cell receptors in the human thymus. The CDR3 extends over 11 amino acids. The V gene's germline CDR1 is DFQATT and CDR2 SNEGSKA (reference sequence). Measured with immunoSEQ multiplex PCR; TCRdb has only the in-frame clones, and not every one. The sample lists some 760,000 clones; roughly 88% were seen once. The sample also formed part of further work on human thymus T cells. This second study says: Donors were healthy Finnish infants having corrective surgery for congenital heart defects. Resections from corrective heart surgery supplied the thymus tissue. Related research reported highly overlapping thymic repertoires among unrelated individuals.

The specimen was thymocytes. The V call is TRBV20-1, the J call TRBJ2-7; TRBD1 matches 7 bases. The clonotype originates from a girl under two years old with a congenital heart defect. The CDR3 nucleotides are TGCAGCCACAGGGGTTCCTACGAGCAGTACTTC. Its protein product is CSHRGSYEQYF.